Following are 17 T cell receptor beta chains from one sample sequenced in a study of blood T cell repertoires in COVID-19. Here immunoSEQ multiplex PCR was the method, and the copy in TCRdb shows in-frame clones only, minus some. This table has fewer than 350,000 clones, about 85% appearing once. The sample consisted of PBMCs or T cells enriched from blood (not recorded which). The receptors come from a woman between 50 and 59 years old who had recovered from COVID-19.

The rearrangement links TRBV5-5 to TRBJ2-1; D may be TRBD1 (5 bases). CDR3 length equals 13 residues. With 4 bases removed from V and 15 bases from J, the gap between germline ends came to 20 bases. Germline CDR1 and CDR2: SGHKS and YYEKEE (reference sequence). DNA of the CDR3: TGTGCCAGCAGCCCTCGACAGAAAACGACCCCGTTCTTC. It specifies CASSPRQKTTPFF.

The CDR3 is CASSRTTGGTEAFF. The CDR3 nucleotides read TGTGCCAGCAGTCGTACGACAGGGGGCACTGAAGCTTTCTTT. J is TRBJ1-1 and V is TRBV27; 9 nucleotides align to TRBD1. The J segment lost 4 bases and the V segment lost 5 bases, leaving 5 bases of the junction unmatched. Germline assignment: CDR1 MNHEY and CDR2 SMNVEV (reference sequence). The CDR3 extends over 14 amino acids.

V is TRBV5-1 and J is TRBJ1-2; D possibly corresponds to TRBD1 (6 bases). V shed 4 bases and J shed 0 bases, with 10 bases lying between them. The CDR3 has 14 amino acids. Germline values: CDR1 SGHRS, CDR2 YFSETQ. The CDR3 DNA reads TGCGCCAGCAGCCCCGGACAGCCTAACTATGGCTACACCTTC. Translated, it gives CASSPGQPNYGYTF.

The genes are TRBV29-1 and TRBJ2-3; D not certain. Germline CDR1 and CDR2: SQVTM and ANQGSEA. There are 13 residues in the CDR3. The V end lost 7 bases, the J end lost 2 bases, and 13 bases lay between the germline ends. The CDR3 region has the DNA TGCAGCGCCGGCGGCGGAAACACAGATACGCAGTATTTT. Its protein product is CSAGGGNTDTQYF.

This chain connects TRBV5-1 to TRBJ1-1; no clear D gene. V dropped 0 bases and J dropped 0 bases, with 9 bases sitting between them. CDR3 length: 15 amino acids. The germline gives CDR1 SGHRS, CDR2 YFSETQ. CDR3 in DNA: TGCGCCAGCAGCTTGGATGGCAGTATGAACACTGAAGCTTTCTTT. The encoded protein is CASSLDGSMNTEAFF.

The gene calls are TRBV21-1 and TRBJ1-1; no DNA check was done on the table's D call, TRBD1. TRBV21-1 is a pseudogene locus. This CDR3 spans 17 amino acids. Here the CDR3 reads CASSKVPSATGWYEAFF. The CDR3 DNA is TGTGCCAGCAGCAAAGTCCCCTCCGCGACAGGATGGTACGAAGCTTTCTTT.

The rearrangement joins TRBV7-2 to TRBJ2-7; unclear D gene. CDR1 and CDR2 from the germline V gene are SGHTA and FQGNSA. Trimming removed 1 base at V and 7 bases at J, with 14 bases between. CDR3 length: 14 residues. Written as DNA, the CDR3 is TGTGCCAGCAGCTTAGTAGCCCAAGTCGAGGAGCAGTACTTC. This encodes CASSLVAQVEEQYF.

The table lists this clone with a few counts. This chain uses TRBV20-1 with TRBJ2-5, with TRBD2 matching 11 bases. This CDR3 is 16 amino acids long. Germline lookup yields CDR1 DFQATT and CDR2 SNEGSKA (reference sequence). The V and J ends lost 3 bases and 5 bases, in that order; junction bases with no gene match: 11. CDR3 loop: CSASRASGRSWETQYF. In DNA, the CDR3 is TGCAGTGCTAGTAGGGCTAGCGGGAGGTCGTGGGAGACCCAGTACTTC.

The rearrangement links TRBV5-1 to TRBJ2-1; the D gene is possibly TRBD2 (5 bases). This CDR3 has 16 residues. V shed 0 bases and J shed 0 bases, with 10 bases lying between them. Per germline, CDR1 SGHRS and CDR2 YFSETQ. The CDR3 protein is CASSLEGTSSYNEQFF. The DNA of the CDR3 is TGCGCCAGCAGCTTGGAAGGTACTAGCTCCTACAATGAGCAGTTCTTC.

The chain recombines TRBV6-5 with TRBJ1-2; TRBD1 is a possible D gene (5 bases). CDR3 size: 13 residues. Germline CDR1 and CDR2: MNHEY and SVGAGI. Trimming removed 5 bases at V and 7 bases at J, with 14 bases between. The CDR3 reads CASSRQKDAGYTF. In DNA form, the CDR3 reads TGTGCCAGCAGTCGACAGAAGGACGCTGGCTACACCTTC.

This sequence joins TRBV7-9 and TRBJ1-6; D perhaps matches TRBD1 (6 bases). V lost 4 bases to trimming and J lost 6 bases, with 10 bases between them. The CDR3 consists of 14 residues. Germline lookup yields CDR1 SEHNR and CDR2 FQNEAQ (reference sequence). The CDR3 sequence: CASSSGQSNSPLHF. The CDR3 bases are TGTGCCAGCAGCTCAGGACAGTCTAATTCACCCCTCCACTTT.

The chain uses TRBV19 and TRBJ1-3, with 8 bases that match TRBD1. The CDR3 is 15 amino acids. With 4 bases clipped from V and 3 bases from J, the junction kept 5 bases outside the gene matches. Germline V gene lookup returns CDR1 LNHDA and CDR2 SQIVND (reference sequence). CDR3 sequence: CASSSRDRSGNTIYF. CDR3 nucleotides: TGTGCCAGTAGTAGCCGGGACAGGAGTGGAAACACCATATATTTT.

The chain recombines TRBV4-1 with TRBJ1-1; 8 nucleotides agree with TRBD1. The germline V gene has CDR1 MGHRA and CDR2 YSYEKL. This CDR3 comprises 16 residues. The ends lost 0 bases at V and 0 bases at J; junction bases unmatched: 3. Written as DNA, the CDR3 is TGCGCCAGCAGCCAAGATTTGACAGGGGTGAACACTGAAGCTTTCTTT. Amino acids: CASSQDLTGVNTEAFF.

The genes are TRBV7-9 and TRBJ2-4, with TRBD2 as a possible D gene (5 bases). V was trimmed by 10 bases and J by 11 bases, leaving 27 bases between them. The CDR3 loop spans 15 amino acids. Per the germline V gene, CDR1 is SEHNR and CDR2 is FQNEAQ (reference sequence). CDR3 sequence (DNA): TGTGCCAACGAGCTAGCAATTTTTCTGCCAGACTTTCAGTACTTC. Protein: CANELAIFLPDFQYF.

V and J are TRBV19 and TRBJ1-5; 9 bases line up with TRBD1. Trimming removed 7 bases from V and 7 bases from J; junction bases left unmatched: 8. The CDR3 sequence is 14 residues long. Per germline, CDR1 LNHDA and CDR2 SQIVND (reference sequence). The CDR3 protein is CASTVQGASQPQHF. CDR3 coding DNA: TGTGCCAGTACCGTACAGGGGGCAAGCCAGCCCCAGCATTTT. The complete variable domain, with remaining parts taken from reference TRBV19 and TRBJ1-5, reads DGGITQSPKYLFRKEGQNVTLSCEQNLNHDAMYWYRQDPGQGLRLIYYSQIVNDFQKGDIAEGYSVSREKKESFPLTVTSAQKNPTAFYLCASTVQGASQPQHFGDGTRLSIL.

J is TRBJ1-4 and V is TRBV19; the match to TRBD1 covers 9 bases. The germline gives CDR1 LNHDA, CDR2 SQIVND (reference sequence). The V segment lost 4 bases and the J segment 0 bases; nucleotides outside the gene matches: 3. CDR3 length: 16 residues. This CDR3 is CASSTRQGATNEKLFF. CDR3 coding DNA: TGTGCCAGTAGTACGAGACAGGGGGCAACTAATGAAAAACTGTTTTTT.

CDR3 bases: TGCGCCAGCAGCCGTGGGACTAGCGGTTCCTACAATGAGCAGTTCTTC. Amino acid sequence: CASSRGTSGSYNEQFF. The rearrangement links TRBV5-1 to TRBJ2-1, with 11 nucleotides matching TRBD2. CDR1 SGHRS and CDR2 YFSETQ come from the germline V gene. This CDR3 comprises 16 residues. The trim removed 4 bases at V and 1 base at J, leaving 4 bases unmatched. The full variable domain, completed using reference TRBV5-1 and TRBJ2-1, is KAGVTQTPRYLIKTRGQQVTLSCSPISGHRSVSWYQQTPGQGLQFLFEYFSETQRNKGNFPGRFSGRQFSNSRSEMNVSTLELGDSALYLCASSRGTSGSYNEQFFGPGTRLTVL.